This T cell receptor (beta chain) is drawn from a study of T-cell reconstitution after alpha-beta-depleted transplantation in children. TCRbeta library construction was performed incorporating unique molecular identifiers. MiXCR was run by TCRdb on the PCR reads, yielding one entry per CDR3 protein. The repertoire holds some 830,000 distinct CDR3 sequences, roughly 15% seen once, with about 4.6% in the top ten. Trimming took 7 bases from V and 7 from J, leaving 10 bases between them. The length of the CDR3 is 11 residues. The sequencing used PBMCs, mostly from graft donor cells, collected 360 days after TCRalphabeta/CD19-depleted stem cell transplant. This TCR came from a male patient younger than 18 who had a stem cell transplant for acute lymphoblastic leukemia, so the T cells may come from the graft donor. The rearrangement links TRBV12-3 or TRBV12-4 to TRBJ1-1, with a possible D match to TRBD1 (5 bases). CDR3 DNA: TGTGCCAGCAAGGGAGGGGTTGAAGCTTTCTTT. Amino acid sequence: CASKGGVEAFF.